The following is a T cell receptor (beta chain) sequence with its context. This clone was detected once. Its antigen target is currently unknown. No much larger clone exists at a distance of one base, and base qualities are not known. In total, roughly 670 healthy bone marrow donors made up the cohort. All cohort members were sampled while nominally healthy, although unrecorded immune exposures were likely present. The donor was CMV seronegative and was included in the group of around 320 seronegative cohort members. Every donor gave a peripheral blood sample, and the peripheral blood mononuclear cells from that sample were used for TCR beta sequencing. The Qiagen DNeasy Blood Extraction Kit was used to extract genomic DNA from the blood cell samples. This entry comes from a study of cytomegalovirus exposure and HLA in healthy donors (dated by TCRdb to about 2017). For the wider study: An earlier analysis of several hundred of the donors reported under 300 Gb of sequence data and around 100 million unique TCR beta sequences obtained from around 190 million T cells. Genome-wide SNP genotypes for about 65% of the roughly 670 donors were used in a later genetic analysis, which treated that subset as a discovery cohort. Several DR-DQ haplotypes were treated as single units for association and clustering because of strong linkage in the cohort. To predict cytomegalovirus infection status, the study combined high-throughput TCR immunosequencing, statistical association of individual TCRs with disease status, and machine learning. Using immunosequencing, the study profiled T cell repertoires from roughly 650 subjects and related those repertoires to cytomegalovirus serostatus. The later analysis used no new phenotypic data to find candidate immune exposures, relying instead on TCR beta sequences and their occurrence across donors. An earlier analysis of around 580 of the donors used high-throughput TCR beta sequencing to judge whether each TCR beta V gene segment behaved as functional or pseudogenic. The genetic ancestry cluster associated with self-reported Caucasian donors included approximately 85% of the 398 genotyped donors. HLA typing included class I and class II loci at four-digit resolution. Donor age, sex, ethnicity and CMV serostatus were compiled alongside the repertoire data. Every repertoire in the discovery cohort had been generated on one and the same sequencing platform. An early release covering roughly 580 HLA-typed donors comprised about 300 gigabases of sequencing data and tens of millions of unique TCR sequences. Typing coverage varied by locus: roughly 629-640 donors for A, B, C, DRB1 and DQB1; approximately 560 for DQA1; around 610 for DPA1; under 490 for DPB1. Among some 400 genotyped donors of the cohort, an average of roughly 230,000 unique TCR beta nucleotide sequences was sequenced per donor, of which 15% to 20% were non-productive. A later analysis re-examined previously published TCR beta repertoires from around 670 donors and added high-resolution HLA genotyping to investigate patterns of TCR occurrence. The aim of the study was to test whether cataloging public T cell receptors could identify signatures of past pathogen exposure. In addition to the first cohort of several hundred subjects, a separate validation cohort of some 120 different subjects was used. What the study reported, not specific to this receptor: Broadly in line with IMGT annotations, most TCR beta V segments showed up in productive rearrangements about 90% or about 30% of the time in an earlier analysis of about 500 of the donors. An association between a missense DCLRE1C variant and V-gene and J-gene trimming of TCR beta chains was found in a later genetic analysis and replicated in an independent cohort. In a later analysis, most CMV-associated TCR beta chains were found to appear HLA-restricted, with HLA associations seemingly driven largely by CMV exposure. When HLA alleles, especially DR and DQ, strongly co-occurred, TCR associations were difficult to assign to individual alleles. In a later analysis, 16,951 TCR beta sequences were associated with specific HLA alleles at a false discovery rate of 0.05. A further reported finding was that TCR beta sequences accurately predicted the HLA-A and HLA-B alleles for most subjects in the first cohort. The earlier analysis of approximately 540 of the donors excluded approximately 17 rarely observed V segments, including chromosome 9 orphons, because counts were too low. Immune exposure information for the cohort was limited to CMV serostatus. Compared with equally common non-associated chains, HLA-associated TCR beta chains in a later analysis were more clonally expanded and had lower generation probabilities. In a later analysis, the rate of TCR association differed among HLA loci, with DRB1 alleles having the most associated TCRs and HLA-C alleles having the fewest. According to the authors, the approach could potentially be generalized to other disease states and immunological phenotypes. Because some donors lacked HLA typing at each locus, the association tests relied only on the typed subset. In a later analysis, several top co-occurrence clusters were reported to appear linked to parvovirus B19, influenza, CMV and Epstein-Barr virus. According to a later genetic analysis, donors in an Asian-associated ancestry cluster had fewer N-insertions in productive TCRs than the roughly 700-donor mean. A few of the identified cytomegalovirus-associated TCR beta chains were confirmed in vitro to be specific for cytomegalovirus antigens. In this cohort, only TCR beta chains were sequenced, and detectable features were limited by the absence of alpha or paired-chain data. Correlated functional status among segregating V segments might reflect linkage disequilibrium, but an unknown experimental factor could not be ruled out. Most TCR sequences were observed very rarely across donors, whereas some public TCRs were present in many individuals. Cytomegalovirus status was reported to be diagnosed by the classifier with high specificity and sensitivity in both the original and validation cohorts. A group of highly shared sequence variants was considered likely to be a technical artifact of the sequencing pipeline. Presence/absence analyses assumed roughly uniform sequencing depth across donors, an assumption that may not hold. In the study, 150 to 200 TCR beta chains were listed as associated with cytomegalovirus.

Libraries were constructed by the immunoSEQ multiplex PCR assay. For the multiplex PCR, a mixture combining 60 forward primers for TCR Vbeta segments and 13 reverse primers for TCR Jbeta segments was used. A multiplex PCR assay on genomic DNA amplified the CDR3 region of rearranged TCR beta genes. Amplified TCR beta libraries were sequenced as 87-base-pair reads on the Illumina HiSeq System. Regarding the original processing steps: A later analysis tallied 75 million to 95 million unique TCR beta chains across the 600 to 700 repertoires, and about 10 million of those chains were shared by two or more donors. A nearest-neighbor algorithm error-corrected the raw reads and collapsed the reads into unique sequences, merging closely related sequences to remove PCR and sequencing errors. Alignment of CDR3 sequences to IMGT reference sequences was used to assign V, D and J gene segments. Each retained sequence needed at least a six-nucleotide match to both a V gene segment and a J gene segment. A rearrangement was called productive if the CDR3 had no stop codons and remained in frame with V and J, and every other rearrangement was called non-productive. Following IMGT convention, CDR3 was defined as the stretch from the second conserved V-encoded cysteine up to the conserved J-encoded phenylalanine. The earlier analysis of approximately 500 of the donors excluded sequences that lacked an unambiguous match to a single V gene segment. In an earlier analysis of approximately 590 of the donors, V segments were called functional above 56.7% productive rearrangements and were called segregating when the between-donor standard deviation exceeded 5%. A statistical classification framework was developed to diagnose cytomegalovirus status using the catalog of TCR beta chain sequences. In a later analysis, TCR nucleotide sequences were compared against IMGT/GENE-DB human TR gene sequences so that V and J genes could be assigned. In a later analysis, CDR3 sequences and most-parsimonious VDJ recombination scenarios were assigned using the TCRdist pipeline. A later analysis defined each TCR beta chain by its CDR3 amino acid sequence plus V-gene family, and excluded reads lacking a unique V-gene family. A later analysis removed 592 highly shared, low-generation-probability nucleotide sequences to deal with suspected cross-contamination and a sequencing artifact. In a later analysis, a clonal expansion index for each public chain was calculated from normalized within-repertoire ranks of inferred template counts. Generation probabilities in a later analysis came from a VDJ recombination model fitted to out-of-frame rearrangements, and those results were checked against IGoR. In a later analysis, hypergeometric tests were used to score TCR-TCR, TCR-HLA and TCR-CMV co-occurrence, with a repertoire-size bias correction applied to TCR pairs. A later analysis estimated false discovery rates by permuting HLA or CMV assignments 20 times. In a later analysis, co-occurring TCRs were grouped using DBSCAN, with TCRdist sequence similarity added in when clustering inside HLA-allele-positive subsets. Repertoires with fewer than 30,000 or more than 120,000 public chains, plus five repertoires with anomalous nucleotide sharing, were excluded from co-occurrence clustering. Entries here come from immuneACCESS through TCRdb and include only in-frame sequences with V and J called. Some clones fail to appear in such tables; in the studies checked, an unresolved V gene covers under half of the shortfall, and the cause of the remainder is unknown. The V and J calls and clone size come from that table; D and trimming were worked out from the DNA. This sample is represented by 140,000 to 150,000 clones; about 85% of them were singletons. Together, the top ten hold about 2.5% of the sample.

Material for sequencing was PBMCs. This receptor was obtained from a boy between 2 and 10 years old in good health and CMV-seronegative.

The DNA sequence is given as TGTGCCAGCAGCCGACGGGAGATCTCCTACAATGAGCAGTTCTTC. This codes for CASSRREISYNEQFF. The chain is assembled from TRBV9 and TRBJ2-1; the best D guess is TRBD2, with 6 bases matching. CDR1 SGDLS and CDR2 YYNGEE were looked up in the germline V gene. Deletion took 4 bases off V and 0 bases off J, with a span of 11 bases between the germline ends. The CDR3 holds 15 amino acids from the cysteine to the phenylalanine. The retained sequence is limited to the CDR3, 45 bases, with the frame set at the first base.